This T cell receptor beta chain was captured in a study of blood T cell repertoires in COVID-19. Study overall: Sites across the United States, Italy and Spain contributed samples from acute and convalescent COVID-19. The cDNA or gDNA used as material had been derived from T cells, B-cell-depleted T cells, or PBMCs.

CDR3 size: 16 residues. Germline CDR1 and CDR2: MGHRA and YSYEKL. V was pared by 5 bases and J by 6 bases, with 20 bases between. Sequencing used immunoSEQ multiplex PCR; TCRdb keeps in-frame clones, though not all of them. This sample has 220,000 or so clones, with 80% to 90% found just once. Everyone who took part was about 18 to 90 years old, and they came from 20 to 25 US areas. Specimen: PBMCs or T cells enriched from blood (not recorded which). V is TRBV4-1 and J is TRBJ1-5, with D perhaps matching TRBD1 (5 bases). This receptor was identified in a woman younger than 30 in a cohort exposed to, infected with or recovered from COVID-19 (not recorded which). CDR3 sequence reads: CASSYLAGVLGQPQHF. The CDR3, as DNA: TGCGCCAGCAGCTACCTTGCGGGGGTGTTAGGTCAGCCCCAGCATTTT.